This TCR beta chain appears in the sequencing data of a study of response to subunit inactivated influenza vaccine. Using its own MiXCR run on the RT-PCR reads, TCRdb lists one record per CDR3 protein. Among approximately 700,000 distinct CDR3 sequences, over 11% were seen once, and the ten largest hold around 7%. The sample holds a few counts of this clonotype. Germline CDR1 is SGHRS and CDR2 is YFSETQ. The length of the CDR3 is 16 residues. Losses at the gene ends were 3 bases for V and 6 bases for J; bases not matched to a gene: 10. The chain uses TRBV5-1 and TRBJ2-5; 11 nucleotides agree with TRBD1. The starting material was PBMCs from blood, obtained less than 15 days before vaccination. This TCR came from a man aged 45-65 years who received an inactivated influenza vaccine. CDR3 DNA sequence: TGCGCCAGCAGCTACTGGACAGGGGGCGAGGGAAAGACCCAGTACTTC. This sequence encodes CASSYWTGGEGKTQYF. The entire variable domain, with the rest obtained from reference TRBV5-1 and TRBJ2-5, is as follows: KAGVTQTPRYLIKTRGQQVTLSCSPISGHRSVSWYQQTPGQGLQFLFEYFSETQRNKGNFPGRFSGRQFSNSRSEMNVSTLELGDSALYLCASSYWTGGEGKTQYFGPGTRLLVL.